Shown below are 32 T cell receptor beta chains from a single sample sequenced in a study of shared clonotypes between healthy human individuals. Using immunoSEQ multiplex PCR, the repertoire was profiled, and TCRdb retains in-frame clones only, with some absent. Here the sample spans over 1.5 million clones, under 99% being singletons. The sequenced sample consisted of naive CD4+ T cells sorted from blood. Documented subset: CD45RA+ positively selected. The receptors here all came from a man aged 30 to 45 in good health.

This chain joins TRBV18 and TRBJ2-3; D gene ambiguous. The CDR3 spans 11 residues. Germline CDR1 reads KGHSH; CDR2 reads LQKENI. V lost 5 bases, J lost 3 bases, and 3 bases lay in between. The CDR3 here is CASSMTDTQYF. In DNA, the CDR3 is TGTGCCAGCTCAATGACAGATACGCAGTATTTT.

The rearrangement uses TRBV6-5 and TRBJ2-3, with 10 bases identical to TRBD2. Trimming took 0 bases from V and 6 from J; bases not matched to a gene: 3. Per the germline V gene, CDR1 is MNHEY and CDR2 is SVGAGI. The CDR3 runs to 15 residues. DNA for the CDR3: TGTGCCAGCAGTTACTCGACTAGCGGGTCTGATACGCAGTATTTT. It yields the protein CASSYSTSGSDTQYF.

The chain is built from TRBV2 and TRBJ2-2; perhaps TRBD2 as D (5 bases). CDR3 length: 16 amino acids. CDR1 SNHLY and CDR2 FYNNEI come from the germline V gene. V lost 1 base to trimming and J lost 0 bases, with 9 bases between them. CDR3 DNA: TGTGCCAGCAGTGAAGTTGAAGCGGCGAACACCGGGGAGCTGTTTTTT. This encodes CASSEVEAANTGELFF.

The J gene is TRBJ1-5, the V gene TRBV18; D is possibly TRBD1 (6 bases). Trimming cost V 5 bases and J 6 bases, with 17 bases left between them. Germline assignment: CDR1 KGHSH and CDR2 LQKENI. CDR3 length equals 15 residues. Here the CDR3 reads CASSNLQGSGQPQHF. The CDR3 region has the DNA TGTGCCAGCTCAAACTTACAGGGCTCCGGTCAGCCCCAGCATTTT.

The rearrangement uses TRBV11-2 and TRBJ2-7; perhaps TRBD2 as D (5 bases). The V end lost 0 bases, the J end lost 2 bases, and 8 bases lay between the germline ends. From germline, CDR1 is SGHAT and CDR2 FQNNGV. There are 14 residues in the CDR3. The CDR3 DNA sequence: TGTGCCAGCAGCTTAGACTTCGGGACCTACGAGCAGTACTTC. Protein product: CASSLDFGTYEQYF.

This clone was seen once. The CDR3 protein is CASSWGTGGNQPQHF. The CDR3 DNA reads as TGTGCCAGCAGCTGGGGGACAGGGGGCAATCAGCCCCAGCATTTT. The chain uses TRBV5-8 and TRBJ1-5; 10 bases match TRBD1. CDR1 SGHTS and CDR2 YDEGEE come from the germline V gene. V trimming: 3 bases; J trimming: 2 bases; junction bases outside the gene matches: 2. The CDR3 contains 15 residues.

The gene calls are TRBV4-1 and TRBJ2-5; 7 nucleotides agree with TRBD1. CDR1 is MGHRA and CDR2 is YSYEKL in the germline V gene. The CDR3 covers 15 residues. Losses at the gene ends were 3 bases for V and 5 bases for J; bases not matched to a gene: 9. The CDR3 region is CASSQSLTGWETQYF. The DNA for the CDR3 is TGCGCCAGCAGCCAGAGCCTGACAGGGTGGGAGACCCAGTACTTC.

This chain uses TRBV2 with TRBJ2-2; 9 bases map to TRBD1. CDR3 length: 14 residues. Looked up from germline, CDR1 is SNHLY and CDR2 is FYNNEI. V shed 6 bases, J shed 1 base, and the junction held 0 bases outside the gene matches. CDR3 sequence: CASRDRGNTGELFF. The CDR3 DNA reads as TGTGCCAGCAGGGACAGGGGGAACACCGGGGAGCTGTTTTTT.

The genes are TRBV10-2 and TRBJ2-1; D uncertain. Germline lookup yields CDR1 WSHSY and CDR2 SAAADI. The V gene lost 6 bases and the J gene lost 3 bases, with 9 bases spanning the gap. The CDR3 consists of 13 residues. CDR3 in amino acids: CASRALGYNEQFF. CDR3 sequence (DNA): TGCGCCAGCAGGGCCCTGGGCTACAATGAGCAGTTCTTC.

The DNA for the CDR3 is TGTGCCAGCAGCAAGGTTCCAGGTAGGAATGAGCAGTTCTTC. This codes for CASSKVPGRNEQFF. The rearrangement joins TRBV7-2 to TRBJ2-1; D not certain. V lost 5 bases to trimming and J lost 7 bases, with 15 bases between them. The CDR3 is 14 amino acids. Germline CDR1 SGHTA, CDR2 FQGNSA.

The rearrangement links TRBV18 to TRBJ2-5; 7 nucleotides align to TRBD1. Germline values: CDR1 KGHSH, CDR2 LQKENI. The V segment lost 4 bases and the J segment 2 bases; nucleotides outside the gene matches: 7. The CDR3 extends over 15 amino acids. Here the CDR3 reads CASSRPGTEQETQYF. For the CDR3, the DNA is TGTGCCAGCTCACGTCCCGGGACAGAACAAGAGACCCAGTACTTC.

The chain employs TRBV6-5 and TRBJ1-1; D unclear. Germline V lookup: CDR1 MNHEY, CDR2 SVGAGI. This CDR3 spans 11 amino acids. Trimming left V 5 bases short and J 1 base short, with 2 bases between. In DNA, the CDR3 is TGTGCCAGCAGTCCGAACACTGAAGCTTTCTTT. This sequence encodes CASSPNTEAFF.

Here the CDR3 reads CASSPLDSFSTDTQYF. As DNA, the CDR3 is TGTGCCAGCTCACCGCTCGACTCATTCAGCACAGATACGCAGTATTTT. This chain links TRBV18 with TRBJ2-3; D is undetermined. Germline CDR1 reads KGHSH; CDR2 reads LQKENI. This CDR3 comprises 16 residues. V dropped 3 bases and J dropped 0 bases, with 13 bases sitting between them.

The chain links TRBV7-2 to TRBJ2-7, with 10 bases that match TRBD2. From germline, CDR1 is SGHTA and CDR2 FQGNSA. The V and J ends lost 5 bases and 4 bases, in that order; junction bases with no gene match: 8. The CDR3 consists of 15 residues. DNA for the CDR3: TGTGCCAGCAGCCTTGAACTAGCGGGAAAGTACGAGCAGTACTTC. Translation: CASSLELAGKYEQYF.

This clone was detected once. The chain carries TRBV6-6 and TRBJ2-5; D not resolved. The CDR3 extends over 12 amino acids. V lost 11 bases to trimming and J lost 4 bases, with 14 bases between them. Germline loops: CDR1 MNHNY, CDR2 SVGAGI (reference sequence). The CDR3 loop reads CACMLAGETQYF. CDR3 nucleotide sequence: TGTGCCTGCATGCTCGCAGGAGAGACCCAGTACTTC.

The chain employs TRBV28 and TRBJ1-1, with D perhaps matching TRBD1 (6 bases). The germline gives CDR1 MDHEN, CDR2 SYDVKM. V lost 6 bases and J 0 bases, leaving 20 bases between the germline ends. CDR3 length equals 17 residues. CDR3 protein: CASRSHPGVTVNTEAFF. The CDR3 nucleotides are TGTGCCAGCAGAAGCCATCCAGGGGTCACCGTGAACACTGAAGCTTTCTTT.

The chain carries TRBV5-1 and TRBJ2-1; possibly TRBD1 or TRBD2 for D (5 bases each). Germline CDR1 SGHRS, CDR2 YFSETQ. The CDR3 runs 12 residues. Trimming pared 7 bases from V and 4 bases from J, leaving 9 bases between. The CDR3 DNA follows: TGCGCCAGCTCTGAGGGGTACAATGAGCAGTTCTTC. It codes for CASSEGYNEQFF.

The chain has TRBV18 and TRBJ1-5; D might be TRBD1 (5 bases). Trimming cost V 3 bases and J 6 bases, with 15 bases left between them. The CDR3 has 15 amino acids. Per the germline V gene, CDR1 is KGHSH and CDR2 is LQKENI. This CDR3 reads CASSPLSRESQPQHF. The CDR3 DNA sequence: TGTGCCAGCTCACCTCTCAGCAGGGAGAGTCAGCCCCAGCATTTT.

The V and J genes are TRBV5-4 and TRBJ2-7; TRBD2 aligns across 11 bases. The germline gives CDR1 SGHNT, CDR2 YYREEE (reference sequence). The CDR3 totals 16 residues. V dropped 5 bases and J dropped 4; count of bases not matched to a gene: 11. The CDR3 loop is CASSPFPGTSGYEQYF. CDR3 bases: TGTGCCAGCAGTCCCTTTCCCGGGACTAGCGGATACGAGCAGTACTTC.

J is TRBJ1-1 and V is TRBV9; D is uncertain. CDR3 length equals 14 residues. Trimming stripped 4 bases from V and 1 base from J, with 11 bases between. Germline values: CDR1 SGDLS, CDR2 YYNGEE. The CDR3 DNA is TGTGCCAGCAGCCACGGACGGGGGAACACTGAAGCTTTCTTT. Translated: CASSHGRGNTEAFF. Full variable domain (rest looked up from reference TRBV9 and TRBJ1-1): DSGVTQTPKHLITATGQRVTLRCSPRSGDLSVYWYQQSLDQGLQFLIQYYNGEERAKGNILERFSAQQFPDLHSELNLSSLELGDSALYFCASSHGRGNTEAFFGQGTRLTVV.

The chain carries TRBV11-3 and TRBJ2-3, with a possible D match to TRBD1 (6 bases). This CDR3 comprises 12 residues. Germline values: CDR1 SGHNT, CDR2 YENEEA. Trimming removed 5 bases at V and 7 bases at J, with 10 bases between. The CDR3 sequence is CASSATGNTQYF. The CDR3 DNA follows: TGTGCCAGCAGCGCCACAGGGAATACGCAGTATTTT.

This rearrangement joins TRBV19 to TRBJ2-3, with D perhaps matching TRBD2 (6 bases). The CDR3 is 14 amino acids. CDR1 is LNHDA, CDR2 SQIVND, per germline (reference sequence). Between the trimmed V and J ends, which lost 8 bases and 4 bases, there was a span of 16 bases. CDR3 protein: CASAGMTSSDTQYF. CDR3 bases: TGTGCCAGTGCGGGAATGACCTCGTCAGATACGCAGTATTTT. The entire variable domain, with the rest obtained from reference TRBV19 and TRBJ2-3, is as follows: DGGITQSPKYLFRKEGQNVTLSCEQNLNHDAMYWYRQDPGQGLRLIYYSQIVNDFQKGDIAEGYSVSREKKESFPLTVTSAQKNPTAFYLCASAGMTSSDTQYFGPGTRLTVL.

V and J are TRBV6-5 and TRBJ2-5; tentatively, D is TRBD1 (6 bases). CDR3 length equals 15 residues. In germline, CDR1 is MNHEY, CDR2 SVGAGI. The V end lost 5 bases, the J end lost 2 bases, and 15 bases lay between the germline ends. In DNA, the CDR3 is TGTGCCAGCAGTGTAAGCGGACAGTATCAAGAGACCCAGTACTTC. It translates to CASSVSGQYQETQYF.

This clone appeared once. V gene TRBV9 combines with J gene TRBJ1-1, with TRBD1 identical over 8 bases. V shed 0 bases and J 1 base; nucleotides not matched to a gene: 14. Germline CDR1 SGDLS, CDR2 YYNGEE. CDR3 length equals 19 residues. The CDR3: CASSVAGFGQGFSNTEAFF. The CDR3 DNA is TGTGCCAGCAGCGTAGCTGGATTCGGACAGGGCTTTTCGAACACTGAAGCTTTCTTT. The full variable domain, its missing parts supplied by reference TRBV9 and TRBJ1-1, is DSGVTQTPKHLITATGQRVTLRCSPRSGDLSVYWYQQSLDQGLQFLIQYYNGEERAKGNILERFSAQQFPDLHSELNLSSLELGDSALYFCASSVAGFGQGFSNTEAFFGQGTRLTVV.

V is TRBV5-1 and J is TRBJ1-2; D call uncertain. V was pared by 9 bases and J by 4 bases, with 28 bases between. Looked up from germline, CDR1 is SGHRS and CDR2 is YFSETQ. This CDR3 is 17 amino acids long. As DNA, the CDR3 is TGCGCCACCCAGCCCGCGAGTGGTTCCGGCCGGATCTATGGCTACACCTTC. Protein sequence: CATQPASGSGRIYGYTF.

A single count supports this clone. The V gene is TRBV21-1, the J gene TRBJ2-5; TRBD2 was called by the table and not checked on the DNA. TRBV21-1 is a recognized pseudogene. The CDR3 contains 16 residues. CDR3 protein: CASSSWGQRERETQYF. The CDR3 DNA sequence: TGTGCCAGCAGCTCTTGGGGTCAGCGGGAGAGGGAGACCCAGTACTTC.

V usage is TRBV9 and J usage is TRBJ2-1, with D perhaps TRBD1 or TRBD2 (6 bases each). The V and J ends lost 4 bases and 6 bases respectively, with 14 bases between them. From germline, CDR1 is SGDLS and CDR2 YYNGEE. The CDR3 sequence is 14 residues long. The CDR3 region is CASSTGGGLNEQFF. The CDR3 DNA follows: TGTGCCAGCAGCACCGGTGGGGGGCTCAATGAGCAGTTCTTC.

The V gene is TRBV5-4, the J gene TRBJ2-2, with D perhaps assigned TRBD1 or TRBD2 (5 bases each). Germline-derived CDR1 and CDR2 are SGHNT and YYREEE (reference sequence). V was cut by 3 bases and J by 3 bases, with 15 bases left in between. CDR3 length: 16 amino acids. CDR3 nucleotides: TGTGCCAGCAGCTCAGCCGAGGGGATTTACACCGGGGAGCTGTTTTTT. This gives the protein CASSSAEGIYTGELFF.

The V and J genes are TRBV28 and TRBJ2-7; a weak D match, TRBD1 (5 bases). This CDR3 contains 16 residues. Germline V gene data show CDR1 as MDHEN and CDR2 as SYDVKM. Trimming removed 5 bases at V and 3 bases at J, with 20 bases between. DNA for the CDR3: TGTGCCAGCAGTCCCCCTTCCCCATCAGGGCTCTACGAGCAGTACTTC. Translating gives CASSPPSPSGLYEQYF.

The rearrangement links TRBV7-9 to TRBJ2-6; D remains ambiguous. Germline V gene lookup returns CDR1 SEHNR and CDR2 FQNEAQ (reference sequence). The CDR3 contains 18 residues. Between the trimmed V and J ends, which lost 1 base and 1 base, there was a span of 14 bases. CDR3 in DNA: TGTGCCAGCAGCTTAGTAAGTCCTGGAATATCTGGGGCCAACGTCCTGACTTTC. Translation: CASSLVSPGISGANVLTF. Complete variable domain (other parts from reference TRBV7-9 and TRBJ2-6): DTGVSQNPRHKITKRGQNVTFRCDPISEHNRLYWYRQTLGQGPEFLTYFQNEAQLEKSRLLSDRFSAERPKGSFSTLEIQRTEQGDSAMYLCASSLVSPGISGANVLTFGAGSRLTVL.

The chain carries TRBV28 and TRBJ1-5; maybe TRBD1 (5 bases). The CDR3 has 15 amino acids. Germline V lookup: CDR1 MDHEN, CDR2 SYDVKM. Trimming took off 1 base at V and 4 bases at J, with 11 bases between the two ends. This chain's CDR3 is CASSLSGPRNQPQHF. The CDR3 coding sequence is TGTGCCAGCAGTTTATCGGGGCCCCGAAATCAGCCCCAGCATTTT.

The chain uses TRBV20-1 and TRBJ2-7; no firm D call. With 6 bases removed from V and 6 bases from J, the gap between germline ends came to 12 bases. Germline values: CDR1 DFQATT, CDR2 SNEGSKA (reference sequence). The CDR3 is 11 residues long. CDR3 DNA: TGCAGTGCCTCCTGGGTTTCCGAGCAGTACTTC. It translates to CSASWVSEQYF.